These 20 T cell receptor beta chains were sequenced from one sample in a study of shared clonotypes between healthy human individuals (dated by TCRdb to the early 2020s). The library relied on the immunoSEQ multiplex PCR assay. The clones in this table, taken by TCRdb from immuneACCESS, are in-frame only. Not every clone is retained; where verified, under half of the shortfall comes from an unresolved V gene, and the cause of the rest is unknown. The sample includes 850,000 to 1,100,000 clones, with approximately 77% observed a single time. More than 0.85% of the sample belongs to the ten largest clones. The specimen was memory CD4+ T cells from PBMCs. Read against the paper, the sample's cell subset or site label means: CD45RA-negative fraction. All receptors derive from a young man in good health. Some clones in this sample may be carry-over from other donors' samples.

The J gene is TRBJ2-7, the V gene TRBV7-8; D is uncertain. Trimming cost V 5 bases and J 4 bases, with 9 bases left between them. Germline values: CDR1 SGHVS, CDR2 FQNEAQ. This CDR3 contains 12 residues. The DNA for the CDR3 is TGTGCCAGCAGCCGGTGGGGTTACGAGCAGTACTTC. It specifies CASSRWGYEQYF.

This clone was observed a single time. The chain carries TRBV2 and TRBJ2-1, with D unclear. This CDR3 is built from 15 residues. V gave up 0 bases and J gave up 4 bases, with 10 bases separating them. CDR1 is SNHLY, CDR2 FYNNEI, per germline. In nucleotides, the CDR3 is TGTGCCAGCAGTGAAGCAAGGACCACTTACAATGAGCAGTTCTTC. Translated, it gives CASSEARTTYNEQFF.

As for this clone: Other DNA sequences of this sample code for an identical CDR3. The V call is TRBV28, the J call TRBJ1-1; TRBD1 agrees at 8 bases. Germline V gene data show CDR1 as MDHEN and CDR2 as SYDVKM. With 1 base clipped from V and 5 bases from J, the junction kept 6 bases outside the gene matches. This CDR3 is 15 amino acids long. The CDR3 spells CASSLSGQGRTEAFF. For the CDR3, the DNA is TGTGCCAGCAGTTTATCCGGACAGGGAAGGACTGAAGCTTTCTTT.

The chain carries TRBV5-1 and TRBJ1-1; a possible D gene is TRBD1 (5 bases). The CDR3 is 15 amino acids. Germline V CDR1 and CDR2: SGHRS, YFSETQ. V lost 3 bases and J 7 bases, leaving 19 bases between the germline ends. CDR3 residues: CASSWTPGTNVEAFF. CDR3 nucleotide sequence: TGCGCCAGCAGCTGGACCCCCGGGACTAACGTTGAAGCTTTCTTT. Together with reference TRBV5-1 and TRBJ1-1, the CDR3 gives the full variable domain: KAGVTQTPRYLIKTRGQQVTLSCSPISGHRSVSWYQQTPGQGLQFLFEYFSETQRNKGNFPGRFSGRQFSNSRSEMNVSTLELGDSALYLCASSWTPGTNVEAFFGQGTRLTVV.

The J gene is TRBJ2-7, the V gene TRBV5-1; no reliable D call. The ends were cut back, 8 bases at V and 0 bases at J, with 18 bases in the middle. CDR1 SGHRS and CDR2 YFSETQ come from the germline V gene. The CDR3 runs to 15 residues. CDR3 in DNA: TGCGCCAGTCATCAAGGCTCGGACCTCTCCTACGAGCAGTACTTC. This codes for CASHQGSDLSYEQYF.

The rearrangement uses TRBV10-3 and TRBJ2-1; 7 bases align to TRBD1. The germline V gene encodes CDR1 ENHRY and CDR2 SYGVKD. There are 13 residues in the CDR3. The V gene end was trimmed by 11 bases and the J gene end by 1 base; junction bases not matched to a gene: 5. The CDR3 is CASHRGSYNEQFF. For the CDR3, the DNA is TGTGCCTCACACAGGGGTTCCTACAATGAGCAGTTCTTC.

This sequence joins TRBV29-1 and TRBJ1-2; 10 bases line up with TRBD1. Germline CDR1 and CDR2: SQVTM and ANQGSEA. The CDR3 is made up of 15 amino acids. J was trimmed by 4 bases and V by 6 bases; bases with no gene match: 11. DNA for the CDR3: TGCAGCGTCAAGGGCGAGACAGGGGGCTCCTATGGCTACACCTTC. Translated: CSVKGETGGSYGYTF. The variable domain in full, completed from reference TRBV29-1 and TRBJ1-2, reads SAVISQKPSRDICQRGTSLTIQCQVDSQVTMMFWYRQQPGQSLTLIATANQGSEATYESGFVIDKFPISRPNLTFSTLTVSNMSPEDSSIYLCSVKGETGGSYGYTFGSGTRLTVV.

This clone was recorded many times. V gene TRBV19 combines with J gene TRBJ2-3; D assignment may be TRBD1 or TRBD2 (5 bases each). Germline CDR1 reads LNHDA; CDR2 reads SQIVND (reference sequence). The CDR3 contains 14 residues. V gave up 3 bases and J gave up 3 bases, with 10 bases separating them. This CDR3 reads CASSMWGKTDTQYF. As DNA, the CDR3 is TGTGCCAGTAGTATGTGGGGGAAGACAGATACGCAGTATTTT.

The CDR3 region has the DNA TGTGCCAGCAGCGCAGGACTCAGCAATGAGCAGTTCTTC. Protein sequence: CASSAGLSNEQFF. The chain recombines TRBV7-2 with TRBJ2-1, with a possible D match to TRBD2 (5 bases). The CDR3 runs to 13 residues. Germline V gene lookup returns CDR1 SGHTA and CDR2 FQGNSA. Deletions cut 5 bases from V and 6 bases from J, with 11 bases between.

This chain joins TRBV7-3 and TRBJ2-7; TRBD2 matches 13 bases. With 5 bases clipped from V and 6 bases from J, the junction kept 7 bases outside the gene matches. The CDR3 sequence is 15 residues long. The germline gives CDR1 SGHTA, CDR2 FQGTGA. The CDR3 reads CASSPRTSGRTEQYF. The CDR3 DNA sequence: TGTGCCAGCAGCCCAAGGACTAGCGGGAGAACCGAGCAGTACTTC.

The chain recombines TRBV5-4 with TRBJ2-7; TRBD2 agrees at 8 bases. This CDR3 is 15 amino acids long. Germline-derived CDR1 and CDR2 are SGHNT and YYREEE (reference sequence). V lost 4 bases and J lost 0; bases outside the gene matches: 6. The CDR3 DNA reads as TGTGCCAGCAGCACCCAGACTAGCGTCTCCTACGAGCAGTACTTC. It yields the protein CASSTQTSVSYEQYF.

The chain employs TRBV5-4 and TRBJ1-2; D is ambiguous. From germline, CDR1 is SGHNT and CDR2 YYREEE (reference sequence). There are 15 residues in the CDR3. V lost 4 bases, J lost 4 bases, and 17 bases lay in between. The CDR3 sequence: CASSPTRAGGYGYTF. CDR3 nucleotides: TGTGCCAGCAGCCCCACCCGGGCAGGCGGCTATGGCTACACCTTC. Full variable domain (outside the CDR3, taken from reference TRBV5-4 and TRBJ1-2): ETGVTQSPTHLIKTRGQQVTLRCSSQSGHNTVSWYQQALGQGPQFIFQYYREEENGRGNFPPRFSGLQFPNYSSELNVNALELDDSALYLCASSPTRAGGYGYTFGSGTRLTVV.

In its sample, this clone was seen a few times. The chain combines TRBV7-9 with TRBJ1-4; D is undetermined. The length of the CDR3 is 15 residues. The V end was cut by 4 bases, the J end by 0 bases, with 9 bases between. Germline CDR1 reads SEHNR; CDR2 reads FQNEAQ (reference sequence). The CDR3 sequence is CASSSKIATNEKLFF. CDR3 bases: TGTGCCAGCAGCTCCAAAATCGCAACTAATGAAAAACTGTTTTTT.

CDR3 protein: CASSLWGAGYTF. Here the CDR3 DNA reads TGTGCCAGCAGCTTGTGGGGGGCTGGCTACACCTTC. V is TRBV5-6 and J is TRBJ1-2, with a tentative D call TRBD1 (6 bases). The ends were cut back, 1 base at V and 7 bases at J, with 8 bases in the middle. The CDR3 is made up of 12 amino acids. Germline V gene data show CDR1 as SGHDT and CDR2 as YYEEEE.

The rearrangement uses TRBV2 and TRBJ2-7; 7 positions agree with TRBD2. V lost 7 bases and J lost 3; bases outside the gene matches: 15. The CDR3 is 16 amino acids. Germline V gene data show CDR1 as SNHLY and CDR2 as FYNNEI. CDR3 amino acids: CASMPSGDPDNYEQYF. Here the CDR3 DNA reads TGTGCCAGCATGCCTAGCGGAGACCCGGACAACTACGAGCAGTACTTC.

This clone was recorded only once. The chain combines TRBV4-2 with TRBJ1-3; 7 bases line up with TRBD1. J gave up 2 bases and V 6 bases, and 7 bases lay outside the gene matches. CDR3 length: 15 residues. CDR1 and CDR2 (germline): LGHNA, YNFKEQ. This CDR3 reads CASSQTTGTGNTIYF. The CDR3 DNA reads TGTGCCAGCAGTCAAACGACAGGGACTGGAAACACCATATATTTT.

In its sample, this clone was seen once. This rearrangement joins TRBV9 to TRBJ2-1; 9 bases match TRBD2. The length of the CDR3 is 18 residues. V lost 3 bases and J lost 3; bases outside the gene matches: 13. Germline loops: CDR1 SGDLS, CDR2 YYNGEE. The CDR3 region has the DNA TGTGCCAGCAGCGCCGGGCCTAGCGGGATGGGGTACTACAATGAGCAGTTCTTC. This encodes CASSAGPSGMGYYNEQFF. Supplemented by reference TRBV9 and TRBJ2-1, the full variable domain reads DSGVTQTPKHLITATGQRVTLRCSPRSGDLSVYWYQQSLDQGLQFLIQYYNGEERAKGNILERFSAQQFPDLHSELNLSSLELGDSALYFCASSAGPSGMGYYNEQFFGPGTRLTVL.

The chain recombines TRBV18 with TRBJ1-1, with 10 bases lining up with TRBD1. Germline CDR1 KGHSH, CDR2 LQKENI. The CDR3 length is 16 residues. V dropped 2 bases and J dropped 0; count of bases not matched to a gene: 3. The CDR3: CASSPRQGALNTEAFF. CDR3 DNA sequence: TGTGCCAGCTCACCAAGACAGGGGGCCCTGAACACTGAAGCTTTCTTT.

This clone has ten or more counts. The gene calls are TRBV10-3 and TRBJ2-1, with TRBD1 matching 9 bases. Germline assignment: CDR1 ENHRY and CDR2 SYGVKD. V shed 10 bases, J shed 6 bases, and the junction held 7 bases outside the gene matches. The CDR3 covers 13 residues. The CDR3 coding sequence is TGTGCCAGCACCGGGACAGGGATCAATGAGCAGTTCTTC. It codes for CASTGTGINEQFF.

This clone showed up many times. The chain links TRBV6-1 to TRBJ2-1; tentatively, D is TRBD1 (7 bases). Deletions cut 10 bases from V and 6 bases from J, with 19 bases between. This CDR3 spans 14 amino acids. Germline V gene data show CDR1 as MNHNS and CDR2 as SASEGT. The chain's CDR3 is CATMTHQGGNEQFF. The CDR3 nucleotides are TGTGCCACGATGACCCACCAGGGGGGCAATGAGCAGTTCTTC.